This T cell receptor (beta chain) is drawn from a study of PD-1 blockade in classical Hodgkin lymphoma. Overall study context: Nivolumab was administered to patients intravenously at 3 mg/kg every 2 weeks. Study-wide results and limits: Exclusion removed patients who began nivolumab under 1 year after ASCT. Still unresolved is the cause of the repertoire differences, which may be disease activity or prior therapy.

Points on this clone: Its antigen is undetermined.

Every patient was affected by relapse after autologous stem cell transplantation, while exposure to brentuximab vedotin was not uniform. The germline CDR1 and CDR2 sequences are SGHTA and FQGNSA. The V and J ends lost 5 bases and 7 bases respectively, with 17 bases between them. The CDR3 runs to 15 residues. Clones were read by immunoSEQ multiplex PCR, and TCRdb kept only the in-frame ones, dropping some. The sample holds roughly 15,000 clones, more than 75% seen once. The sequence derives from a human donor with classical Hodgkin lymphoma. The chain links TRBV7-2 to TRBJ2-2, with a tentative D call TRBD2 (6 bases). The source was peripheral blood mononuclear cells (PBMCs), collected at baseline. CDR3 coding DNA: TGTGCCAGCAGCCCTTACTATTCCGGGGGCGGGGAGCTGTTTTTT. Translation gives CASSPYYSGGGELFF.